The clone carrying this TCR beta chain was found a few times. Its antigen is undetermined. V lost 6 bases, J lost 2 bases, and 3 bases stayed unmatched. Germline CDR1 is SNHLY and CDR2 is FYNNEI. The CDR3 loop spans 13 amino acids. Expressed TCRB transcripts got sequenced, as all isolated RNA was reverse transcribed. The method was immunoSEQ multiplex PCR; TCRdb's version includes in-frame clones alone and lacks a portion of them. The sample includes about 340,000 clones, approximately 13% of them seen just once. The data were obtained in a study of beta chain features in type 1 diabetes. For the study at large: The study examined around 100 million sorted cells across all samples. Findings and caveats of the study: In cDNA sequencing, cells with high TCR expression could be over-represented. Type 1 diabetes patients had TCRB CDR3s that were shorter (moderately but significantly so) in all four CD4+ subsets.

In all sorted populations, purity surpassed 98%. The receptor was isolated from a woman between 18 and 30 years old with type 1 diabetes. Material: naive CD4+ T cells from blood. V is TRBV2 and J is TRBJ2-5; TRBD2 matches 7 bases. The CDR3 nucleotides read TGTGCCAGCAGGCGGGAGTGGCAAGAGACCCAGTACTTC. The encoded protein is CASRREWQETQYF.